This T cell receptor beta chain was recorded in a study of cytomegalovirus exposure and HLA in healthy donors (dated by TCRdb to between 2016 and 2019). Background on the whole study: An earlier analysis of roughly 500 of the donors reported roughly 270 Gb of sequence data and around 110 million unique TCR beta sequences from 150 million to 200 million T cells. To predict cytomegalovirus infection status, the study brought together high-throughput TCR immunosequencing, statistical association of individual TCRs with disease status, and machine learning. An earlier analysis of about 620 of the donors applied high-throughput TCR beta sequencing to assess whether each TCR beta V gene segment acted as functional or pseudogenic. Roughly 300 gigabases of sequencing data and approximately 92 million unique TCR sequences made up an early release that covered 500 to 700 HLA-typed donors. All discovery cohort repertoires had been generated on a single sequencing platform. Alongside the repertoire data, information on donor age, sex, ethnicity and CMV serostatus was compiled. The study used immunosequencing to profile the T cell repertoires of approximately 630 subjects and linked those repertoires to cytomegalovirus serostatus. The number of donors typed differed by locus, with about 629-630 for A, B, C, DRB1 and DQB1, roughly 520 for DQA1, about 610 for DPA1, and 400 to 490 for DPB1. Across around 400 genotyped donors of the cohort, an average of about 220,000 unique TCR beta nucleotide sequences per donor were sequenced, and roughly 17% of those sequences were non-productive. A later analysis re-examined previously published TCR beta repertoires from just over 650 donors and added high-resolution HLA genotyping to investigate patterns of TCR occurrence. The aim of the study was to test whether cataloging public T cell receptors could identify signatures of past pathogen exposure. Four or five DR-DQ haplotypes were handled as single units for association and clustering, since linkage in the cohort was strong. In addition to the first cohort of hundreds of subjects, a separate validation cohort of 130 or so different subjects was used. HLA typing included class I and class II loci at four-digit resolution. In a later genetic analysis, genome-wide SNP genotypes for about three fifths of the roughly 670 donors were used, and that subset was treated as a discovery cohort. In the later analysis, no new phenotypic data were used to find candidate immune exposures; instead, reliance was placed on TCR beta sequences and their occurrence across donors. The genetic ancestry cluster associated with self-reported Caucasian donors included 81% of the approximately 430 genotyped donors. Results the study describes overall, beyond this receptor: A further reported finding was that TCR beta sequences accurately predicted the HLA-A and HLA-B alleles for most subjects in the first cohort. Some IMGT-functional V segments, including TRBV6-2 and TRBV6-3, could not be distinguished by the 87-base-pair reads and were therefore excluded. According to the authors, the approach could potentially be generalized to other disease states and immunological phenotypes. Seventeen rarely observed V segments, including chromosome 9 orphons, were excluded from the earlier analysis of about 600 of the donors because counts were too low. The presence/absence analyses assumed that sequencing depth was roughly uniform across donors, and that assumption may not be true. Strong co-occurrence of HLA alleles, especially DR and DQ, made assigning TCR associations to individual alleles difficult. A few of the identified cytomegalovirus-associated TCR beta chains were confirmed in vitro to be specific for cytomegalovirus antigens. Broadly in line with IMGT annotations, most TCR beta V segments showed up in productive rearrangements about 90% or about 30% of the time in an earlier analysis of several hundred of the donors. In a later analysis, HLA-associated TCR beta chains were found to be more clonally expanded and to have lower generation probabilities than equally common non-associated chains. A cluster of highly shared sequence variants was judged likely to be a technical artifact of the sequencing pipeline. Because HLA typing was missing for some donors at each locus, association tests included only the typed subset. Specific HLA alleles were associated with 15,000 to 20,000 TCR beta sequences at a false discovery rate of 0.05 in a later analysis. Linkage disequilibrium might explain the correlated functional status among segregating V segments, but an unknown experimental factor could not be ruled out. In this cohort, only TCR beta chains were sequenced, and detectable features were limited by the absence of alpha or paired-chain data. For the cohort, immune exposure information was limited to CMV serostatus. In both the original and validation cohorts, the classifier was reported to diagnose cytomegalovirus status with high specificity and sensitivity. According to a later analysis, TCR association rates differed among HLA loci, with DRB1 alleles showing the most associated TCRs and HLA-C alleles showing the fewest. A later analysis reported that several top co-occurrence clusters appeared linked to parvovirus B19, influenza, CMV and Epstein-Barr virus. An association between a missense DCLRE1C variant and V-gene and J-gene trimming of TCR beta chains was found in a later genetic analysis and replicated in an independent cohort. In the study, approximately 150 TCR beta chains were listed as associated with cytomegalovirus. A later analysis found that most CMV-associated TCR beta chains appeared HLA-restricted, with HLA associations seemingly driven largely by CMV exposure. In a later genetic analysis, fewer N-insertions in productive TCRs were reported among donors in an Asian-associated ancestry cluster than the roughly 700-donor mean. Most TCR sequences were observed very rarely across donors, whereas some public TCRs were present in many individuals.

Trimming leaves V shorter by 0 bases and J shorter by 1 base, with the junction holding 4 bases beyond the gene matches. CDR1 is given as LNHNV and CDR2 as YYDKDF, both from the germline V gene (reference sequence). The CDR3, cysteine through phenylalanine, is 16 amino acids long. The only DNA kept is the CDR3, 48 bases in frame from the first base. The protocol used for the library was the immunoSEQ multiplex PCR assay. A mixture of 60 forward primers for TCR Vbeta segments and 13 reverse primers for TCR Jbeta segments was used in the multiplex PCR. A multiplex PCR assay on genomic DNA amplified the CDR3 region of rearranged TCR beta genes. The Illumina HiSeq System was used to sequence the amplified TCR beta libraries as 87-base-pair reads. Turning to the authors' computational methods: A later analysis tallied around 87 million unique TCR beta chains across the 550 to 850 repertoires, and around 12 million of those chains were shared by two or more donors. Raw reads were error-corrected and collapsed into unique sequences with a nearest-neighbor algorithm that merged closely related sequences to remove PCR and sequencing errors. V, D and J gene segments were assigned by aligning CDR3 sequences to IMGT reference sequences. For a sequence to be retained, a match of at least six nucleotides to both a V gene segment and a J gene segment was required. A rearrangement was called productive if the CDR3 had no stop codons and remained in frame with V and J, and every other rearrangement was called non-productive. Following IMGT convention, CDR3 was defined as the stretch from the second conserved V-encoded cysteine to the conserved J-encoded phenylalanine. The earlier analysis of about 640 of the donors excluded any sequence lacking an unambiguous match to a single V gene segment. In an earlier analysis of approximately 610 of the donors, V segments were called functional above 56.7% productive rearrangements and were called segregating when the between-donor standard deviation exceeded 5%. A statistical classification framework was developed to diagnose cytomegalovirus status using the catalog of TCR beta chain sequences. In a later analysis, V and J genes were assigned by comparing TCR nucleotide sequences against IMGT/GENE-DB human TR gene sequences. A later analysis assigned CDR3 sequences and most-parsimonious VDJ recombination scenarios with the TCRdist pipeline. In a later analysis, each TCR beta chain was defined by its CDR3 amino acid sequence together with its V-gene family, and reads without a unique V-gene family were excluded. A later analysis removed 550 to 700 highly shared, low-generation-probability nucleotide sequences to deal with suspected cross-contamination and a sequencing artifact. In a later analysis, a clonal expansion index was calculated for each public chain from normalized within-repertoire ranks of inferred template counts. In a later analysis, generation probabilities were computed with a VDJ recombination model fitted to out-of-frame rearrangements, and the resulting probabilities were checked against IGoR. Hypergeometric tests were used in a later analysis to score TCR-TCR, TCR-HLA and TCR-CMV co-occurrence, with a repertoire-size bias correction applied to the TCR pairs. False discovery rates were estimated in a later analysis by permuting HLA or CMV assignments 20 times. In a later analysis, co-occurring TCRs were grouped using DBSCAN, and TCRdist sequence similarity was added for clustering within HLA-allele-positive subsets. Repertoires with fewer than 30,000 or more than 120,000 public chains, plus five repertoires with anomalous nucleotide sharing, were excluded from co-occurrence clustering. TCRdb retrieved this table from immuneACCESS and kept in-frame rearrangements only. Not all clones are present; in checked studies, unresolved V genes account for under half, and no reason is known for the remainder. That table gives V, J and clone size, and the DNA gave D and trimming. The sample data list about 180,000 clones, and about 86% of these were observed just once. The top ten constitute about 2.2% of the sample.

Concerning this clone: This clone's antigen is unknown. No clone much larger than this one lies a single base away; base qualities are absent.

The cohort consisted of hundreds of healthy bone marrow donors. At the time of sampling, every cohort member was nominally healthy, though immune exposures that went unrecorded were likely present. The donor was CMV seronegative and was included in the group of several hundred seronegative cohort members. Every donor gave a peripheral blood sample, and the peripheral blood mononuclear cells from that sample were used for TCR beta sequencing. Genomic DNA extraction from the blood cell samples was performed with the Qiagen DNeasy Blood Extraction Kit. The sequence joins TRBV15 to TRBJ1-1; the central 8 bases match TRBD1. Sequencing input: PBMCs. The receptor comes from a woman aged 30 to 39 in good health and CMV-seronegative. CDR3 region: CATSRDQGAGNTEAFF. The DNA sequence is as follows: TGTGCCACCAGCAGAGATCAGGGGGCAGGGAACACTGAAGCTTTCTTT.